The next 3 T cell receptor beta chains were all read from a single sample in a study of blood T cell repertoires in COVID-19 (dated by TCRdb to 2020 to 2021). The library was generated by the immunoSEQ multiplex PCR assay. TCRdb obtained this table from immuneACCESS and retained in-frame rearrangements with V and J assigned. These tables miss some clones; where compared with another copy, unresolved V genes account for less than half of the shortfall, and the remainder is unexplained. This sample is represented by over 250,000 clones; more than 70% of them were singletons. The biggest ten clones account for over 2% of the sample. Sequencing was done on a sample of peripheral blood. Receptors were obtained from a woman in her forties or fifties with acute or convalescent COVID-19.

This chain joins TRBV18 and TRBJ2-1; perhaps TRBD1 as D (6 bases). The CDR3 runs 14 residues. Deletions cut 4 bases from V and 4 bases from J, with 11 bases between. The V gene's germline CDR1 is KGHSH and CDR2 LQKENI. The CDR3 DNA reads TGTGCCAGCTCACGGCATGGGACATACAATGAGCAGTTCTTC. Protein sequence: CASSRHGTYNEQFF.

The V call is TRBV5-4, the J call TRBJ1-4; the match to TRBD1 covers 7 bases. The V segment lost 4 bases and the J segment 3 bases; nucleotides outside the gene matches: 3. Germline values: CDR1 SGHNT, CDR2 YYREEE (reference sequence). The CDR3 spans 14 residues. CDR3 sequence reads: CASSTGEANEKLFF. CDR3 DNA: TGTGCCAGCAGCACAGGGGAGGCTAATGAAAAACTGTTTTTT. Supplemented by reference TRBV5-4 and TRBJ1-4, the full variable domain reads ETGVTQSPTHLIKTRGQQVTLRCSSQSGHNTVSWYQQALGQGPQFIFQYYREEENGRGNFPPRFSGLQFPNYSSELNVNALELDDSALYLCASSTGEANEKLFFGSGTQLSVL.

The CDR3 loop is CASSLFQDGYTF. The DNA of the CDR3 is TGTGCCAGCAGCTTATTCCAGGATGGCTACACCTTC. The rearrangement uses TRBV7-2 and TRBJ1-2; no reliable D call. CDR3 size: 12 residues. The germline V gene encodes CDR1 SGHTA and CDR2 FQGNSA. V was pared by 2 bases and J by 6 bases, with 7 bases between.